This is a list of T cell receptor beta chains from one sample in a study of blood T cell repertoires in COVID-19. Here immunoSEQ multiplex PCR was the method, and the copy in TCRdb shows in-frame clones only, minus some. The sample lists about 300,000 clones; roughly 90% were seen once. The sequencing input was peripheral blood. The source of these receptors is a man aged 40-50 years with acute or convalescent COVID-19. Both conserved end residues are part of each CDR3. The D gene is left open where the match is weak. Expanded clones get a size class; other rows say once, few or many, or leave the size out.

cdr3_aa	cdr3_nt	v_call	clone_size	d_call	j_call
CATSDPQQGAGELFF	TGTGCCACCAGTGACCCCCAACAGGGGGCCGGGGAGCTGTTTTTT	TRBV24-1	NA	TRBD1	TRBJ2-2
CASSIKQGADEQYF	TGTGCCAGTAGTATAAAACAGGGGGCCGACGAGCAGTACTTC	TRBV19	NA	TRBD1	TRBJ2-7
CASSHGQGETEAFF	TGTGCCAGCTCACACGGACAGGGGGAAACTGAAGCTTTCTTT	TRBV18	NA	TRBD1	TRBJ1-1
CASSPPGQGFQNPGDTIYF	TGTGCCAGCAGTCCCCCGGGACAGGGGTTTCAAAACCCCGGAGACACCATATATTTT	TRBV28	few	TRBD1	TRBJ1-3
CASSVKRGVYTDTQYF	TGTGCCAGCAGTGTGAAGCGGGGGGTCTACACAGATACGCAGTATTTT	TRBV9	NA	TRBD2	TRBJ2-3
CASSLSRQDSPLHF	TGTGCCAGCAGTTTATCGAGACAGGATTCACCCCTCCACTTT	TRBV27	NA	NA	TRBJ1-6
CASSYRSNQPQHF	TGTGCCAGCAGTTACCGGAGCAATCAGCCCCAGCATTTT	TRBV6-5	NA	NA	TRBJ1-5
CASSVGGPNYGYTF	TGTGCCAGCAGCGTAGGCGGCCCTAACTATGGCTACACCTTC	TRBV9	NA	NA	TRBJ1-2
CASSQVQGAGGYTF	TGTGCCAGCAGCCAAGTGCAGGGGGCGGGTGGCTACACCTTC	TRBV3-1/TRBV3-2	NA	TRBD1	TRBJ1-2
CASSEQPGQGYNEQFF	TGTGCCAGCAGTGAACAACCGGGACAGGGTTACAATGAGCAGTTCTTC	TRBV6-1	NA	TRBD1	TRBJ2-1
CASRGQHLGDYEQYF	TGCGCCAGCCGGGGACAGCACCTGGGGGACTACGAGCAGTACTTC	TRBV5-1	NA	TRBD1	TRBJ2-7
CASSIPSGGINEQYF	TGTGCCAGTAGTATTCCTAGCGGGGGAATAAACGAGCAGTACTTC	TRBV19	NA	TRBD2	TRBJ2-7
CASSQGPAGGAKGEQFF	TGCGCCAGCAGCCAAGGACCAGCGGGGGGCGCCAAGGGTGAGCAGTTCTTC	TRBV4-1	NA	TRBD2	TRBJ2-1
CACAGVRNQPQHF	TGTGCTTGTGCAGGGGTAAGAAATCAGCCCCAGCATTTT	TRBV19	NA	NA	TRBJ1-5
CASSQGETDGSPLHF	TGTGCCAGCAGCCAAGGGGAGACCGATGGGTCACCCCTCCACTTT	TRBV3-1/TRBV3-2	NA	NA	TRBJ1-6
CASSLRENNSPLHF	TGTGCCAGCAGCCTCCGGGAGAATAATTCACCCCTCCACTTT	TRBV7-2	NA	NA	TRBJ1-6
CASSPGLEGGTYEQYF	TGTGCCAGCTCACCAGGGTTGGAAGGGGGAACCTACGAGCAGTACTTC	TRBV18	NA	NA	TRBJ2-7
CASSSCRDSYSSTDTQYF	TGTGCCAGCAGCTCCTGCCGGGACAGCTATTCTAGCACAGATACGCAGTATTTT	TRBV21-1	few	NA	TRBJ2-3
CASPGDRRRSYEQYF	TGTGCCAGCCCGGGGGATCGTAGGCGATCCTACGAGCAGTACTTC	TRBV27	few	NA	TRBJ2-7
CASSQVRKGGSSYEQYF	TGCGCCAGCAGCCAAGTGAGGAAAGGCGGTAGCTCCTACGAGCAGTACTTC	TRBV4-1	few	NA	TRBJ2-7
CASSLIQVGEAFF	TGTGCCAGCAGCTTAATCCAGGTCGGTGAAGCTTTCTTT	TRBV7-2	NA	NA	TRBJ1-1
CASSTGANVLTF	TGTGCCAGCTCGACAGGGGCCAACGTCCTGACTTTC	TRBV19	NA	NA	TRBJ2-6
CASSLGLAGGRNEQFF	TGTGCCAGCAGCCTGGGACTAGCGGGGGGGCGTAATGAGCAGTTCTTC	TRBV7-9	NA	TRBD2	TRBJ2-1
CASSESEGAWEKLFF	TGTGCCAGCAGTGAATCGGAGGGGGCGTGGGAAAAACTGTTTTTT	TRBV25-1	NA	TRBD1	TRBJ1-4
CASSLAGDFYEQYF	TGTGCCAGCAGTCTAGCGGGGGACTTCTACGAGCAGTACTTC	TRBV25-1	once	TRBD2	TRBJ2-7
CASSELSSYNEQFF	TGTGCCAGCAGTGAACTGAGCTCCTACAATGAGCAGTTCTTC	TRBV6-1	NA	NA	TRBJ2-1
CASIRTVMNTEAFF	TGTGCCAGCATCCGGACAGTGATGAACACTGAAGCTTTCTTT	TRBV2	NA	NA	TRBJ1-1
CASSAGLAGPDTQYF	TGTGCCAGCAGCGCCGGACTAGCGGGTCCAGATACGCAGTATTTT	TRBV6-4	NA	TRBD2	TRBJ2-3
CASSKRGRGTDTQYF	TGTGCCAGCAGCAAGCGGGGGCGGGGCACAGATACGCAGTATTTT	TRBV5-5	few	TRBD2	TRBJ2-3
CASSFLDRLTDTQYF	TGCGCCAGCAGCTTCCTGGACAGACTCACAGATACGCAGTATTTT	TRBV5-1	NA	NA	TRBJ2-3
CASSLDGGGRYNEQFF	TGTGCCAGCAGCTTAGACGGCGGGGGGCGATACAATGAGCAGTTCTTC	TRBV13	NA	TRBD2	TRBJ2-1
CASSRWPREYNSPLHF	TGTGCCAGCAGTCGCTGGCCCCGTGAATATAATTCACCCCTCCACTTT	TRBV27	NA	NA	TRBJ1-6
CASRGLGTGGTEAFF	TGTGCCAGCAGGGGTCTCGGGACAGGGGGCACTGAAGCTTTCTTT	TRBV6-6	once	TRBD1	TRBJ1-1
CASSLVTGNTEAFF	TGTGCCAGCAGCTTAGTAACAGGGAACACTGAAGCTTTCTTT	TRBV7-9	once	NA	TRBJ1-1
CASSYPYRGVTEAFF	TGTGCCAGCAGTTACCCCTACCGGGGGGTCACTGAAGCTTTCTTT	TRBV6-5	NA	NA	TRBJ1-1
CASSDRGRYQPQHF	TGTGCCAGCAGTGACAGGGGAAGGTATCAGCCCCAGCATTTT	TRBV2	few	NA	TRBJ1-5
CASSLRQGYGANVLTF	TGTGCCAGCAGCTTGCGGCAGGGATATGGGGCCAACGTCCTGACTTTC	TRBV5-4	NA	NA	TRBJ2-6
CATSRSSGQGYEQYF	TGTGCCACCAGCAGGTCCTCGGGACAGGGGTACGAGCAGTACTTC	TRBV15	NA	TRBD1	TRBJ2-7
CASSQRQGVVHGYTF	TGTGCCAGCAGCCAACGACAGGGGGTAGTTCATGGCTACACCTTC	TRBV7-8	NA	TRBD1	TRBJ1-2
CASSSGTASNQPQHF	TGTGCCAGCAGCTCCGGGACAGCCAGCAATCAGCCCCAGCATTTT	TRBV11-2	NA	TRBD1	TRBJ1-5
CASSSRVAGVGDTQYF	TGTGCCAGCAGCTCGCGGGTAGCGGGGGTTGGAGATACGCAGTATTTT	TRBV7-2	NA	TRBD2	TRBJ2-3
CSVPTGWGFEAFF	TGCAGCGTTCCCACAGGGTGGGGTTTCGAAGCTTTCTTT	TRBV29-1	NA	NA	TRBJ1-1
CASKGGGSNQPQHF	TGTGCCAGCAAGGGGGGGGGCAGCAATCAGCCCCAGCATTTT	TRBV6-5	NA	NA	TRBJ1-5
CASSYLGQATNF	TGTGCCAGCAGTTACTTAGGACAGGCCACCAACTTC	TRBV6-6	NA	TRBD1	TRBJ2-7
CASSEGLTGLFASPLHF	TGTGCCAGCAGTGAAGGTTTAACGGGTCTGTTCGCTTCACCCCTCCACTTT	TRBV2	few	NA	TRBJ1-6